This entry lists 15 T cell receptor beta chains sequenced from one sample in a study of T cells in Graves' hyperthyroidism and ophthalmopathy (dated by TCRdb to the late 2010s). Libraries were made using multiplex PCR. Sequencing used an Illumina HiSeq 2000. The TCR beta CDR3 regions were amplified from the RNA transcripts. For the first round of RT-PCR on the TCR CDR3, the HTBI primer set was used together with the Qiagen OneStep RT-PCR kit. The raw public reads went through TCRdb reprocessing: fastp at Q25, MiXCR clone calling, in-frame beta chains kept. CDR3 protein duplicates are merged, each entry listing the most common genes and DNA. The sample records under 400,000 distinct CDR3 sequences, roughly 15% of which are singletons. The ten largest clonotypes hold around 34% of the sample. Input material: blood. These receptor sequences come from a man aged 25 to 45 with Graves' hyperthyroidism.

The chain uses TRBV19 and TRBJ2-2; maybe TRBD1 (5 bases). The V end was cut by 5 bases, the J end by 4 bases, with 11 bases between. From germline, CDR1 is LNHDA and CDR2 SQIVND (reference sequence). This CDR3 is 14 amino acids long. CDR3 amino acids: CASSSDILTGELFF. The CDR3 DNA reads TGTGCCAGTAGTTCGGACATCCTCACCGGGGAGCTGTTTTTT.

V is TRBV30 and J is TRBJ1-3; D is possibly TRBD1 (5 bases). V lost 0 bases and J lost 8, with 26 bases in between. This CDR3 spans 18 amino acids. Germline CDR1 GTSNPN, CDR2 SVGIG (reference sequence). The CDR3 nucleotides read TGTGCCTGGAGTGTTCTCCCACAACCAGACGGTGGGGGAGACACCATATATTTT. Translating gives CAWSVLPQPDGGGDTIYF.

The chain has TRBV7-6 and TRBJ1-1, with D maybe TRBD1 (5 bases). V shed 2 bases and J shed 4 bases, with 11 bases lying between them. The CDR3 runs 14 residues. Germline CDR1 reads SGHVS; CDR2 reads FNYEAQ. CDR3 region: CASSLQPGITEAFF. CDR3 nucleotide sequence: TGTGCCAGCAGCTTACAGCCAGGGATCACTGAAGCTTTCTTT.

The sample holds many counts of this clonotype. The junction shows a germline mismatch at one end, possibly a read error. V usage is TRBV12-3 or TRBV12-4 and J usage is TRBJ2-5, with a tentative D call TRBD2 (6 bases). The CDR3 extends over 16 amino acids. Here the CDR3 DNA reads TGTGCCGGCAGTTTGGTCGGGGACTTAGGGGATGAGACCCAGTACTTC. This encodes CAGSLVGDLGDETQYF.

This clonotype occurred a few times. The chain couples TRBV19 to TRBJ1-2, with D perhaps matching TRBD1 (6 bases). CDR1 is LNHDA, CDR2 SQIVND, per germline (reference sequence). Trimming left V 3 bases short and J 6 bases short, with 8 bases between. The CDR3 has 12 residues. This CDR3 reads CASSIDRNGYTF. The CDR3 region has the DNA TGTGCCAGTAGTATTGACAGGAATGGCTACACCTTC. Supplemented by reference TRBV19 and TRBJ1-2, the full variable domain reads DGGITQSPKYLFRKEGQNVTLSCEQNLNHDAMYWYRQDPGQGLRLIYYSQIVNDFQKGDIAEGYSVSREKKESFPLTVTSAQKNPTAFYLCASSIDRNGYTFGSGTRLTVV.

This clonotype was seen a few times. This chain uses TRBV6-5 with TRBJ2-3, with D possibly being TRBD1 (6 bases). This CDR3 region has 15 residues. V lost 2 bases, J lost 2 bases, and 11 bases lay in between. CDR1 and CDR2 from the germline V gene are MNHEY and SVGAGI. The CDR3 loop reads CASSYNWGPTDTQYF. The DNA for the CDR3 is TGTGCCAGCAGTTACAATTGGGGGCCCACAGATACGCAGTATTTT.

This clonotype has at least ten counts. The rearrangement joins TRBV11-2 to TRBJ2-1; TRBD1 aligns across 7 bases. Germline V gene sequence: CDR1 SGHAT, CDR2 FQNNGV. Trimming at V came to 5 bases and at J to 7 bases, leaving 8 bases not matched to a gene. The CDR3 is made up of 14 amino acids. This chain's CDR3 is CASSRTGFLNEQFF. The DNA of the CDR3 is TGTGCCAGCAGCCGGACAGGTTTTTTAAATGAGCAGTTCTTC.

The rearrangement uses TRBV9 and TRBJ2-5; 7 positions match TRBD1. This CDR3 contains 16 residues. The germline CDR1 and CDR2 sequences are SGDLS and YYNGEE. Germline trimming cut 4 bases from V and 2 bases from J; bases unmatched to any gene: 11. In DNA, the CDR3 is TGTGCCAGCAGCCCTAACAGGGGTCGGATTCAAGAGACCCAGTACTTC. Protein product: CASSPNRGRIQETQYF.

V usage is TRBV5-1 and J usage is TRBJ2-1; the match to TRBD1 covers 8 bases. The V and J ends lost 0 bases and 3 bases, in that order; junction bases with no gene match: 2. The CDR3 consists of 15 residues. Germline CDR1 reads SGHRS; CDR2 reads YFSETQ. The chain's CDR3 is CASSLATGVYNEQFF. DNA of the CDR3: TGCGCCAGCAGCTTGGCGACAGGGGTCTACAATGAGCAGTTCTTC.

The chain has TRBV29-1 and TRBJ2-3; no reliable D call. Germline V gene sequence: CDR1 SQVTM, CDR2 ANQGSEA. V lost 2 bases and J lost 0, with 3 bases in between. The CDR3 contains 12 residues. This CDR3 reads CSVETSTDTQYF. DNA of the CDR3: TGCAGCGTTGAAACTAGCACAGATACGCAGTATTTT.

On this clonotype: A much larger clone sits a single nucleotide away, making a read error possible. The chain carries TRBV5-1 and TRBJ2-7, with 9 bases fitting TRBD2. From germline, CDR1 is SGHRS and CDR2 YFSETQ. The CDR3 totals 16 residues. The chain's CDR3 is CVSSLVGSLAGREQYF. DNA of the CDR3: TGCGTCAGCAGCTTGGTTGGTTCGCTAGCGGGACGCGAGCAGTACTTC.

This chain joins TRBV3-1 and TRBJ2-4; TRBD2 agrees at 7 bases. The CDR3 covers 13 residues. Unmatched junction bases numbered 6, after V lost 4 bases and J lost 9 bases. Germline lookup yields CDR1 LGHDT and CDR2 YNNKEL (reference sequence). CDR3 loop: CASSLGTMSIQYF. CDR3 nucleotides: TGTGCCAGCAGCCTCGGGACTATGAGCATTCAGTACTTC. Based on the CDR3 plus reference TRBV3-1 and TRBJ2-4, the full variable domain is DTAVSQTPKYLVTQMGNDKSIKCEQNLGHDTMYWYKQDSKKFLKIMFSYNNKELIINETVPNRFSPKSPDKAHLNLHINSLELGDSAVYFCASSLGTMSIQYFGAGTRLSVL.

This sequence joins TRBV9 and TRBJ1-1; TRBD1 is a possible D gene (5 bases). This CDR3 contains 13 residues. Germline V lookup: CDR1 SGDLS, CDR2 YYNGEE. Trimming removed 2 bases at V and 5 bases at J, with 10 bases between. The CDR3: CASSVSTETEAFF. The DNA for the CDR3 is TGTGCCAGCAGCGTTTCGACAGAGACTGAAGCTTTCTTT. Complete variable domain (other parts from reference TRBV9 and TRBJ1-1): DSGVTQTPKHLITATGQRVTLRCSPRSGDLSVYWYQQSLDQGLQFLIQYYNGEERAKGNILERFSAQQFPDLHSELNLSSLELGDSALYFCASSVSTETEAFFGQGTRLTVV.

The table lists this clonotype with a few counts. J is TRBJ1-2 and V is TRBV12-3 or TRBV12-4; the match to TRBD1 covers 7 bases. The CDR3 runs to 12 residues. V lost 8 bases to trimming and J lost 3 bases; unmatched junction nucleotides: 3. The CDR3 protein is CASRQGDYGYTF. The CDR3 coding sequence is TGTGCCAGCCGACAGGGAGACTATGGCTACACCTTC.

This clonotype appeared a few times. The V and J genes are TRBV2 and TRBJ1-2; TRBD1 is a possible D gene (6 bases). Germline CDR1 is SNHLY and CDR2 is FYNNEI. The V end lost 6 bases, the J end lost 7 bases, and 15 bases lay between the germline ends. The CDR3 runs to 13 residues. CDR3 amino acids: CASSMSGVSGYTF. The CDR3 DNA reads TGTGCCAGCAGCATGTCAGGGGTTTCTGGCTACACCTTC.